Listed here are 3 T cell receptor beta chains from one sample, sequenced in a study of blood T cell repertoires in COVID-19. Measured with immunoSEQ multiplex PCR; TCRdb has only the in-frame clones, and not every one. Among over 100,000 clones, over 75% were seen once, and the ten largest hold 11%. Sequencing was performed on peripheral blood. The receptors derive from a man older than 75 with acute or convalescent COVID-19.

The V gene is TRBV11-2, the J gene TRBJ2-7; 9 positions agree with TRBD2. The CDR3 contains 15 residues. The J segment lost 6 bases and the V segment lost 1 base, leaving 7 bases of the junction unmatched. Looked up from germline, CDR1 is SGHAT and CDR2 is FQNNGV. The CDR3 DNA reads as TGTGCCAGCAGCTTAGGACTAGCGGCTGGGGGCGAGCAGTACTTC. Translation: CASSLGLAAGGEQYF. The variable domain in full, with the rest retrieved from reference TRBV11-2 and TRBJ2-7, is EAGVAQSPRYKIIEKRQSVAFWCNPISGHATLYWYQQILGQGPKLLIQFQNNGVVDDSQLPKDRFSAERLKGVDSTLKIQPAKLEDSAVYLCASSLGLAAGGEQYFGPGTRLTVT.

This clone has only a few counts. The chain recombines TRBV29-1 with TRBJ2-7; TRBD2 matches at 7 bases. V lost 7 bases to trimming and J lost 5 bases; unmatched junction nucleotides: 8. The CDR3 is 12 residues long. CDR1 SQVTM and CDR2 ANQGSEA come from the germline V gene. CDR3: CSASLTSNEQYF. CDR3 bases: TGCAGCGCAAGCCTGACTAGCAACGAGCAGTACTTC.

The CDR3 bases are TGTGCCAGCAGCGTAGGGTACTGGAACACTGAAGCTTTCTTT. Translation: CASSVGYWNTEAFF. This chain joins TRBV9 and TRBJ1-1; D is ambiguous. The CDR3 consists of 14 residues. The germline V and J ends were trimmed by 0 bases and 1 base, with 7 bases remaining between them. Looked up from germline, CDR1 is SGDLS and CDR2 is YYNGEE. The full variable domain, rest sourced from reference TRBV9 and TRBJ1-1, is DSGVTQTPKHLITATGQRVTLRCSPRSGDLSVYWYQQSLDQGLQFLIQYYNGEERAKGNILERFSAQQFPDLHSELNLSSLELGDSALYFCASSVGYWNTEAFFGQGTRLTVV.